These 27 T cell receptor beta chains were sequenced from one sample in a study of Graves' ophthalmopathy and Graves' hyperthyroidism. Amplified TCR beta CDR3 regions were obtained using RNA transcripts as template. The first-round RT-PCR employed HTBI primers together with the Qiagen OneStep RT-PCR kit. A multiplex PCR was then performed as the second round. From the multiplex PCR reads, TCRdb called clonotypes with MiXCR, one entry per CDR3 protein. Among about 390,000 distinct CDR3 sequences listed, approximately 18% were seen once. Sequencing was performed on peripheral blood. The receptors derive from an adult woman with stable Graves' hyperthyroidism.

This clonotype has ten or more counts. CDR3 nucleotides: TGCAGTGCTAGAGCAGTGGGACACTATGGCTACACCTTC. Translation: CSARAVGHYGYTF. The chain couples TRBV20-1 to TRBJ1-2, with D perhaps matching TRBD1 (5 bases). Germline values: CDR1 DFQATT, CDR2 SNEGSKA (reference sequence). There are 13 residues in the CDR3. V was clipped by 1 base and J by 3 bases, with 9 bases between them.

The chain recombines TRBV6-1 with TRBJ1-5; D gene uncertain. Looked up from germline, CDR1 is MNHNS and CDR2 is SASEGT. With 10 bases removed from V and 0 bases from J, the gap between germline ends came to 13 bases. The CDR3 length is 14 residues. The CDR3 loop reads CATTTGNSNQPQHF. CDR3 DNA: TGTGCCACCACTACGGGAAATAGCAATCAGCCCCAGCATTTT.

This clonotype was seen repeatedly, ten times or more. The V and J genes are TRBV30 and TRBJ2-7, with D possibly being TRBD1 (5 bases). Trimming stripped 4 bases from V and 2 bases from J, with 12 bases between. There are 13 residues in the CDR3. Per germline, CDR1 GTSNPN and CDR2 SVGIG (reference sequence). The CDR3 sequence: CAWISRVPYEQYF. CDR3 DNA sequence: TGTGCCTGGATCTCCAGGGTCCCCTACGAGCAGTACTTC. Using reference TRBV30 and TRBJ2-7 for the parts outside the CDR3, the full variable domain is SQTIHQWPATLVQPVGSPLSLECTVEGTSNPNLYWYRQAAGRGLQLLFYSVGIGQISSEVPQNLSASRPQDRQFILSSKKLLLSDSGFYLCAWISRVPYEQYFGPGTRLTVT.

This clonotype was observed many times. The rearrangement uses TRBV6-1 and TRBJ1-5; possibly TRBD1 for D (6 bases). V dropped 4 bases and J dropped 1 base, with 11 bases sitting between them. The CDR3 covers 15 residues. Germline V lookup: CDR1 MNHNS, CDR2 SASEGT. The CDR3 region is CASSGGHQSNQPQHF. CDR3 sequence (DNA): TGTGCCAGCAGTGGGGGGCACCAGAGCAATCAGCCCCAGCATTTT.

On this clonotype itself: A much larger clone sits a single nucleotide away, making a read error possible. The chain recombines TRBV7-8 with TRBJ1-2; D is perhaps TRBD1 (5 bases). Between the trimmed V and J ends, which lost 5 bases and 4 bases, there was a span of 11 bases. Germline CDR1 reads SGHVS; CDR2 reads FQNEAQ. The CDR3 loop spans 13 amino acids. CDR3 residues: CASSKGALYGYTF. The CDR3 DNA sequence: TGTGCCAGCAGCAAAGGGGCTCTCTATGGCTACACCTTC.

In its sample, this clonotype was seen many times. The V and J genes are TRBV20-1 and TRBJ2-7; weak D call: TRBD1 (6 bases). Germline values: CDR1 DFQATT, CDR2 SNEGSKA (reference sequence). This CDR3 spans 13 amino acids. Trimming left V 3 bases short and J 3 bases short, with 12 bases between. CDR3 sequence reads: CSASRQDSYEQYF. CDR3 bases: TGCAGTGCTAGTAGGCAGGACAGCTACGAGCAGTACTTC.

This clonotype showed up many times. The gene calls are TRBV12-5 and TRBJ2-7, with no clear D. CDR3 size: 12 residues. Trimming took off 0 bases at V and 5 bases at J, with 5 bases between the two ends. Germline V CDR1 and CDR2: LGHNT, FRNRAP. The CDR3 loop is CASGLVHDEQYF. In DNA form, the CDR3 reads TGTGCTAGTGGTTTGGTACACGACGAGCAGTACTTC.

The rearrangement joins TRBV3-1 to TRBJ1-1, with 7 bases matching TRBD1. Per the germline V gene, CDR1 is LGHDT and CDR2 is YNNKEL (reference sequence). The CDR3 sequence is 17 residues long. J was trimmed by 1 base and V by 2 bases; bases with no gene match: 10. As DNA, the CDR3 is TGTGCCAGCAGCCAAAACAGGGGAGGGGGATCGAACACTGAAGCTTTCTTT. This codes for CASSQNRGGGSNTEAFF.

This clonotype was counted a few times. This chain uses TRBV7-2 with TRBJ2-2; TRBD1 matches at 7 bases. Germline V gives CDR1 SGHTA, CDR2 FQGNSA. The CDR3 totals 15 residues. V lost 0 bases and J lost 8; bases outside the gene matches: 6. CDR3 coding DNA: TGTGCCAGCAGCTTAGCGGGGACGACAGGGGGGGAGCTGTTTTTT. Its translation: CASSLAGTTGGELFF.

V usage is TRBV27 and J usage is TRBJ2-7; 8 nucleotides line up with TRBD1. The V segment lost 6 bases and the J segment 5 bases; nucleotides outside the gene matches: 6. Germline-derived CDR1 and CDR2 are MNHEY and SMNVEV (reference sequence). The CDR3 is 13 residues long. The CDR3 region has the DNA TGTGCCAGCAGCGAGGGACAGGCTAACGAGCAGTACTTC. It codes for CASSEGQANEQYF.

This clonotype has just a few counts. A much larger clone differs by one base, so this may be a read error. The CDR3 nucleotides are TGTGCCACCAGCGGCAGGACTAGCGGGAGTTTAAGTATCCCAAACATTAAGTACTTC. Translation gives CATSGRTSGSLSIPNIKYF. The chain has TRBV15 and TRBJ2-4; 13 bases are a match to TRBD2. The CDR3 totals 19 residues. CDR1 LNHNV and CDR2 YYDKDF come from the germline V gene (reference sequence).

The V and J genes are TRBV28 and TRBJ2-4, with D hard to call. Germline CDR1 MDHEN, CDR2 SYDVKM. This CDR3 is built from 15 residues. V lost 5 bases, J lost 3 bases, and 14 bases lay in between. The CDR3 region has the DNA TGTGCCAGCAGTGCCCAGAATGCATTCAAAAACATTCAGTACTTC. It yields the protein CASSAQNAFKNIQYF.

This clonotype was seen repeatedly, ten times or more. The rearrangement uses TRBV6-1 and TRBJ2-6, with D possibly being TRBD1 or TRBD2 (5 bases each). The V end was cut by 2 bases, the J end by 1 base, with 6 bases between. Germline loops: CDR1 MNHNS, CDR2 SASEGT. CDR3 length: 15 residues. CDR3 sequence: CASSEWGSGANVLTF. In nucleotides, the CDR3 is TGTGCCAGCAGTGAATGGGGGTCTGGGGCCAACGTCCTGACTTTC.

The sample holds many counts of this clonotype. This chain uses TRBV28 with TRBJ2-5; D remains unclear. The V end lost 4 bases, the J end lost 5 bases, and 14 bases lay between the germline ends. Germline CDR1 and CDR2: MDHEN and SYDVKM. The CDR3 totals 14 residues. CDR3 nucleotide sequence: TGTGCCAGCAGTTCCCAGAGATTGATGGAGACCCAGTACTTC. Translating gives CASSSQRLMETQYF.

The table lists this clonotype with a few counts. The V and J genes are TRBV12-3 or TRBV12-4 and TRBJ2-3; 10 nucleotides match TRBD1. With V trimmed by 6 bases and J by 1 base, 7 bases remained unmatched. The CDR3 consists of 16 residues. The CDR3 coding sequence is TGTGCCAGCAGCCTAGACAGGGGGCGCGGCACAGATACGCAGTATTTT. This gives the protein CASSLDRGRGTDTQYF.

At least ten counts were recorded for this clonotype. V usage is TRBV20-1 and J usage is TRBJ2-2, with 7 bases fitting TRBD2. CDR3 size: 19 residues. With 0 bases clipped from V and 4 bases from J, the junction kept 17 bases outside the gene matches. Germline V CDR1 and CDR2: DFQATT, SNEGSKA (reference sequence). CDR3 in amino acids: CSARDFGGLAGAGTGELFF. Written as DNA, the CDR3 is TGCAGTGCTAGAGATTTTGGGGGTCTGGCGGGAGCGGGCACCGGGGAGCTGTTTTTT.

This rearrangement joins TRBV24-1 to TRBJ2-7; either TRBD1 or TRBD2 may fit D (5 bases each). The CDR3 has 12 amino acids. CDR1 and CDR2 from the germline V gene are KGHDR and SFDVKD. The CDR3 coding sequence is TGTTGTCCCCGGGGCATCTCCTACGAGCAGTACTTC. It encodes CCPRGISYEQYF.

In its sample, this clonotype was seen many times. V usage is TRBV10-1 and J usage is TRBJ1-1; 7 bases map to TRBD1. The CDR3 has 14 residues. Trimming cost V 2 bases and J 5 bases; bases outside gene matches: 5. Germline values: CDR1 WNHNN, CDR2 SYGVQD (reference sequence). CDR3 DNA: TGCGCCAGCAGTGAGGACAGGGAAGGGACTGAAGCTTTCTTT. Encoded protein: CASSEDREGTEAFF.

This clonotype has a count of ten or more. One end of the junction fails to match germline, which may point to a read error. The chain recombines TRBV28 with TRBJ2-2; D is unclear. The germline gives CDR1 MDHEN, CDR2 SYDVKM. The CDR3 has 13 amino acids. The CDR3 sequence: CASSHRNSGELFF. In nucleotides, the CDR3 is TGTGCCAGCAGCCATCGCAACAGCGGGGAGCTGTTTTTT. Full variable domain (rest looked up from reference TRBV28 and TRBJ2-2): DVKVTQSSRYLVKRTGEKVFLECVQDMDHENMFWYRQDPGLGLRLIYFSYDVKMKEKGDIPEGYSVSREKKERFSLILESASTNQTSMYLCASSHRNSGELFFGEGSRLTVL.

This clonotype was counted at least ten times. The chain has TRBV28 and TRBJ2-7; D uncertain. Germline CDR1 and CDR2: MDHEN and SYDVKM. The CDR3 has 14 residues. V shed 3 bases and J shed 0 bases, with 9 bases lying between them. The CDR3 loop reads CASSFGSSSYEQYF. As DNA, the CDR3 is TGTGCCAGCAGTTTCGGGTCGAGCTCCTACGAGCAGTACTTC.

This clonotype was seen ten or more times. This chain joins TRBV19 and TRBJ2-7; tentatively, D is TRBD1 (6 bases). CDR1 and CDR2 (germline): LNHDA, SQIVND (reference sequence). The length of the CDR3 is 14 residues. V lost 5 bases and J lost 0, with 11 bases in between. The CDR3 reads CASSVQGTSYEQYF. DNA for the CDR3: TGTGCCAGTAGTGTCCAGGGGACCTCCTACGAGCAGTACTTC. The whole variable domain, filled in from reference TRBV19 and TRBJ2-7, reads DGGITQSPKYLFRKEGQNVTLSCEQNLNHDAMYWYRQDPGQGLRLIYYSQIVNDFQKGDIAEGYSVSREKKESFPLTVTSAQKNPTAFYLCASSVQGTSYEQYFGPGTRLTVT.

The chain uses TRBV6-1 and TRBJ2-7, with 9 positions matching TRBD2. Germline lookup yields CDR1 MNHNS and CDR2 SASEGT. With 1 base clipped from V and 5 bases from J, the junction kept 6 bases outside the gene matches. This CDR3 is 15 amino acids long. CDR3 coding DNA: TGTGCCAGCAGTGAAGATAGCGGGAGTAATCACGAGCAGTACTTC. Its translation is CASSEDSGSNHEQYF.

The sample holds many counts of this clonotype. The CDR3 loop is CASSPQAGTGGFYEQYF. CDR3 nucleotides: TGTGCCAGCAGCCCCCAAGCCGGGACAGGGGGCTTCTACGAGCAGTACTTC. The chain employs TRBV28 and TRBJ2-7, with 12 bases aligning to TRBD1. Germline V gene lookup returns CDR1 MDHEN and CDR2 SYDVKM. Trimming removed 6 bases from V and 3 bases from J; junction bases left unmatched: 12. CDR3 length: 17 amino acids.

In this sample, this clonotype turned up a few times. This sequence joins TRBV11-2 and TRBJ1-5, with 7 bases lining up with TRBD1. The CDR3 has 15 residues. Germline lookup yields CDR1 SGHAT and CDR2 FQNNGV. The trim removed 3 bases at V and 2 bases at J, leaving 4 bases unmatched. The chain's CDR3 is CASSLLTGGNQPQHF. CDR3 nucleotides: TGTGCCAGCAGCTTGCTCACAGGGGGCAATCAGCCCCAGCATTTT.

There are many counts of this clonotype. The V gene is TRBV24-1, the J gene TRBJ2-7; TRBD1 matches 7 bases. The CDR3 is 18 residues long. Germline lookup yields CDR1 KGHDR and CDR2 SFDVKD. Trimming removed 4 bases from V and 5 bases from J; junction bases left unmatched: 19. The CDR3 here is CATSDQKPGQRLMHEQYF. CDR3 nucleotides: TGTGCCACCAGTGACCAAAAACCGGGACAGAGGCTTATGCACGAGCAGTACTTC.

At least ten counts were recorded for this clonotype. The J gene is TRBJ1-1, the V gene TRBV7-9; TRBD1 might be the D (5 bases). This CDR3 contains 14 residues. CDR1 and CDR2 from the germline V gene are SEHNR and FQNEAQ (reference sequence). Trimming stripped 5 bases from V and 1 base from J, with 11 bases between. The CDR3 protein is CASSPRDPNTEAFF. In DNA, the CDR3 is TGTGCCAGCAGCCCTAGGGACCCGAACACTGAAGCTTTCTTT.

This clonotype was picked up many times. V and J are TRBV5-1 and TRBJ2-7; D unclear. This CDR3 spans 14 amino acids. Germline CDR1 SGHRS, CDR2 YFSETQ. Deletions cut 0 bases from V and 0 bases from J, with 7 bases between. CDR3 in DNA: TGCGCCAGCAGCTTGGGTGACAACTCCTACGAGCAGTACTTC. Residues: CASSLGDNSYEQYF.